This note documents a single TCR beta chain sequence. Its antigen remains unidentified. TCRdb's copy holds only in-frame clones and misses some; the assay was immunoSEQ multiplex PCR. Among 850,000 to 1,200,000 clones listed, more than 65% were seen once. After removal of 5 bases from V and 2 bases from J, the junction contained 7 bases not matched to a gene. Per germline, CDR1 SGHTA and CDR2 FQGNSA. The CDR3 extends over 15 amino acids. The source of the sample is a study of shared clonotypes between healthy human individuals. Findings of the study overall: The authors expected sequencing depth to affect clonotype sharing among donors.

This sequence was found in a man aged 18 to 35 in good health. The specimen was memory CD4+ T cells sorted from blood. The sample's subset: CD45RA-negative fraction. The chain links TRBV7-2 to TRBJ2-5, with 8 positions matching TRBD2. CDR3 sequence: CASSPGLAGQETQYF. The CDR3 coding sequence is TGTGCCAGCAGCCCTGGTCTAGCGGGTCAAGAGACCCAGTACTTC.